The next 8 T cell receptor beta chains were all read from a single sample in a study of human T cells and chemical hapten exposure. TCRdb reanalysed the RACE reads using MiXCR and keeps one entry per CDR3 protein. The sample contains some 340,000 distinct CDR3 sequences, 6% to 8.5% of which appear only once. As to time point: patch test 1, 2 weeks after DPC sensitization. Treatment described: therapeutic diphenylcyclopropenone sensitization with weekly scalp DPC. The starting material was whole blood, obtained in connection with sensitization to the hapten diphenylcyclopropenone (DPC). These receptors originate from a woman aged 18 to 35 with alopecia areata. Some clones in this sample may be carry-over from other donors' samples.

V usage is TRBV10-3 and J usage is TRBJ1-2; no clear D gene. This CDR3 has 13 amino acids. The V gene lost 2 bases and the J gene lost 1 base, with 5 bases spanning the gap. Germline values: CDR1 ENHRY, CDR2 SYGVKD. CDR3 sequence reads: CAISETFNYGYTF. DNA of the CDR3: TGTGCCATCAGTGAGACTTTTAACTATGGCTACACCTTC.

In this sample, this clonotype turned up a few times. The chain combines TRBV11-2 with TRBJ2-1; 10 bases agree with TRBD2. V shed 5 bases and J 5 bases; nucleotides not matched to a gene: 6. Germline CDR1 SGHAT, CDR2 FQNNGV. The CDR3 length is 15 residues. Here the CDR3 reads CASSPLAGVHNEQFF. CDR3 nucleotide sequence: TGTGCCAGCAGCCCCCTAGCGGGGGTGCACAATGAGCAGTTCTTC.

Written as DNA, the CDR3 is TGTGCCAGCAGCCAGGGACTAGCGGAGACTGATACGCAGTATTTT. This sequence encodes CASSQGLAETDTQYF. The chain employs TRBV3-1 and TRBJ2-3; 11 nucleotides line up with TRBD2. The J segment lost 6 bases and the V segment lost 3 bases, leaving 5 bases of the junction unmatched. This CDR3 is 15 amino acids long. Germline V gene lookup returns CDR1 LGHDT and CDR2 YNNKEL (reference sequence).

There are a few counts of this clonotype. The gene calls are TRBV5-1 and TRBJ1-1, with TRBD1 as a possible D gene (6 bases). The V end lost 0 bases, the J end lost 4 bases, and 13 bases lay between the germline ends. The V gene's germline CDR1 is SGHRS and CDR2 YFSETQ. The CDR3 totals 15 residues. CDR3 region: CASSLAILDSTEAFF. DNA for the CDR3: TGCGCCAGCAGCTTGGCAATCCTGGACAGCACTGAAGCTTTCTTT.

The rearrangement joins TRBV7-8 to TRBJ2-5, with 7 positions matching TRBD1. Germline lookup yields CDR1 SGHVS and CDR2 FQNEAQ. V trimming: 5 bases; J trimming: 1 base; junction bases outside the gene matches: 7. This CDR3 comprises 15 residues. The CDR3 DNA reads TGTGCCAGCAGCCCAGACAGGGTAGCCCAAGAGACCCAGTACTTC. Translated: CASSPDRVAQETQYF.

The chain employs TRBV7-9 and TRBJ1-1; D gene uncertain. With 5 bases removed from V and 5 bases from J, the gap between germline ends came to 12 bases. Germline V gene data show CDR1 as SEHNR and CDR2 as FQNEAQ (reference sequence). The CDR3 spans 13 residues. CDR3 nucleotides: TGTGCCAGCAGCACTACGTCGGAAACTGAAGCTTTCTTT. Its translation: CASSTTSETEAFF.

This clonotype was detected ten times or more. This rearrangement joins TRBV29-1 to TRBJ1-1, with D possibly TRBD1 on 5 matching bases. The CDR3 covers 13 residues. Per the germline V gene, CDR1 is SQVTM and CDR2 is ANQGSEA. The ends were cut back, 5 bases at V and 4 bases at J, with 14 bases in the middle. This CDR3 is CSVSVGLGTEAFF. The CDR3 coding sequence is TGCAGCGTTTCCGTGGGGCTGGGCACTGAAGCTTTCTTT.

The sample holds a few counts of this clonotype. The rearrangement uses TRBV20-1 and TRBJ1-6; D perhaps matches TRBD1 (6 bases). The CDR3 totals 16 residues. Germline CDR1 reads DFQATT; CDR2 reads SNEGSKA (reference sequence). CDR3 sequence reads: CGTSPTRDTYNSPLHF. The CDR3 nucleotides are TGCGGCACTTCTCCTACACGGGACACATATAATTCACCCCTCCACTTT.